This is a list of T cell receptor beta chains from one sample in a study of CD8 T cells in Susac syndrome. MiXCR, run by TCRdb on the immunoSEQ multiplex PCR reads, gives a single entry per CDR3 protein. The sample shows tens of thousands of distinct CDR3 sequences, around 96% of them seen only once. Material for sequencing was CD8+ T cells from PBMCs. The source of these receptors is a human donor with Susac syndrome. Both conserved end residues are part of each CDR3. The order of the fields is V gene, clone size, J gene, D gene, CDR3 DNA, CDR3 protein. D genes are given only for firm matches. Clone size is stated in some rows and not others, as once, few, many or a class when expanded.

TRBV7-9,NA,TRBJ2-7,NA,TGTGCCAGCAGCTTAAGTGACCCGGGAGAGCAGTACTTC,CASSLSDPGEQYF
TRBV6-2/TRBV6-3,NA,TRBJ2-3,TRBD2,TGTGCCAGCAGGATTAGCGGGGGAACAGATACGCAGTATTTT,CASRISGGTDTQYF
TRBV28,NA,TRBJ2-7,NA,TGTGCCAGCAGCCCATCCTTCACCTACGAGCAGTACTTC,CASSPSFTYEQYF
TRBV11-3,NA,TRBJ2-3,TRBD1,TGTGCCAGCAGCTACGGGACAGGGGGCGGGGATACGCAGTATTTT,CASSYGTGGGDTQYF
TRBV7-6,NA,TRBJ1-1,NA,TGTGCCAGCAGCTTAGACTTATTCACTGAAGCTTTCTTT,CASSLDLFTEAFF
TRBV3-1,NA,TRBJ2-7,TRBD2,TGTGCCAGCAGCCAAGACCCCGGACTAGCGGGGGGGCACGAGCAGTACTTC,CASSQDPGLAGGHEQYF
TRBV7-6,once,TRBJ2-5,TRBD1,TGTGCCAGCAGCGACAGGGGGCTGGGGACCCAGTACTTC,CASSDRGLGTQYF
TRBV20-1,NA,TRBJ2-5,NA,TGCAGTGCAGGCAGGGGAAACCAAGAGACCCAGTACTTC,CSAGRGNQETQYF
TRBV4-2,NA,TRBJ1-2,NA,TGTGCCAGCAGCCAAGGATGGGCAGGGTCGGGCTATGGCTACACCTTC,CASSQGWAGSGYGYTF
TRBV12-3/TRBV12-4,NA,TRBJ1-1,TRBD1,TGTGCCAGCAGCCTTGGGACAGGTACCACTGAAGCTTTCTTT,CASSLGTGTTEAFF
TRBV5-1,NA,TRBJ2-3,NA,TGCGCCAGCAGCTTGGCCGGACAGAGAAGCACAGATACGCAGTATTTT,CASSLAGQRSTDTQYF
TRBV29-1,NA,TRBJ1-2,NA,TGCAGCGTTGAGTCGGGCCGGGAAGATTATGGCTACACCTTC,CSVESGREDYGYTF
TRBV20-1,NA,TRBJ2-1,TRBD2,TGCAGTGCTAGAGCGACGGGCCCCGGGACTAGCGGGGGGAGAAACTACAATGAGCAGTTCTTC,CSARATGPGTSGGRNYNEQFF
TRBV19,NA,TRBJ1-2,TRBD1,TGTGCCAGTAGTGTCCGGGACAGAGCCTATGGCTACACCTTC,CASSVRDRAYGYTF
TRBV10-2,once,TRBJ1-3,NA,TGCGCCAGCAGTGAAGGGATCTCTGGAAACACCATATATTTT,CASSEGISGNTIYF
TRBV25-1,few,TRBJ1-2,NA,TGTGCCAGCAGCGCCGACAGCCACTATGGCTACACCTTC,CASSADSHYGYTF
TRBV20-1,NA,TRBJ2-3,TRBD2,TGCAGTGCTGAATTGGGCGGGAGCAAAACGAACCAACATAACACAGATACGCAGTATTTT,CSAELGGSKTNQHNTDTQYF
TRBV3-1,NA,TRBJ1-5,NA,TGTGCCAGCAGCCAAGGACACCGGGACTTCGCCTCAAATCAGCCCCAGCATTTT,CASSQGHRDFASNQPQHF
TRBV9,NA,TRBJ2-3,NA,TGTGCCAGCAGCGTAGATGATACGCAGTATTTT,CASSVDDTQYF
TRBV20-1,NA,TRBJ1-2,NA,TGCAGTGCTAGAGGGGAAGGGGATGGCTACACCTTC,CSARGEGDGYTF
TRBV20-1,NA,TRBJ1-5,NA,TGCAGTGCTAGAGAGGAACAGGGCAATCAGCCCCAGCATTTT,CSAREEQGNQPQHF
TRBV29-1,NA,TRBJ1-4,NA,TGCAGCGTTGCATCTAGCGAAAAACTGTTTTTT,CSVASSEKLFF
TRBV7-2,NA,TRBJ2-3,TRBD1,TGTGCCAGCAGCTTCTCAGGGGGACGAACTAGCACAGATACGCAGTATTTT,CASSFSGGRTSTDTQYF